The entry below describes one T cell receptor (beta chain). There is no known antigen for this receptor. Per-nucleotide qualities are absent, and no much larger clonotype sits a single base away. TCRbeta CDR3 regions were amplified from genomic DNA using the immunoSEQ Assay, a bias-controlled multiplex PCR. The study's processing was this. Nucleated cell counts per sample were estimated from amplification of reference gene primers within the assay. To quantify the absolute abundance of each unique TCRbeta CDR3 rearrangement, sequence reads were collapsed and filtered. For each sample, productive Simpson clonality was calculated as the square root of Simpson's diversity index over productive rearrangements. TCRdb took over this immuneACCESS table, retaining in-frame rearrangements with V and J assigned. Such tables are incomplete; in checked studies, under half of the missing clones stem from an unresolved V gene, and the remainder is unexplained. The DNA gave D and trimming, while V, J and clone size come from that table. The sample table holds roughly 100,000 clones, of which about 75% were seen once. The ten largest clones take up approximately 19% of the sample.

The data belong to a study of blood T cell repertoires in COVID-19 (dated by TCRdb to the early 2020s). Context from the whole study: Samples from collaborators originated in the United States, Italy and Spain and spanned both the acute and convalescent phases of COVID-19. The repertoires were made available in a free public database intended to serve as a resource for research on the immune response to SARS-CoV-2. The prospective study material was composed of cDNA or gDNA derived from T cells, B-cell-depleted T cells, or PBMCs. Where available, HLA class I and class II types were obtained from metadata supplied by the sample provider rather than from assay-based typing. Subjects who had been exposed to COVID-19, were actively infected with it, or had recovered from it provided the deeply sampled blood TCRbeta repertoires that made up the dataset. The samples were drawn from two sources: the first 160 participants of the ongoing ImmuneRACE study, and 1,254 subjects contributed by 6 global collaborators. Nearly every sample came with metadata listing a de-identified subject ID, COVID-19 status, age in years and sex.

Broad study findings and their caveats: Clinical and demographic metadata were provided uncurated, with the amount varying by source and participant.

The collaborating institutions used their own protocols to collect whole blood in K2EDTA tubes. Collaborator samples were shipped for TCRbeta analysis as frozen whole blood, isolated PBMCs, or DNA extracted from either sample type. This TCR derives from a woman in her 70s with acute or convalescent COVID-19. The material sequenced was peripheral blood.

The DNA reads TGTGCCAGCAGTTTGGAGGCCCGATTTGGAAACACCATATATTTT. It codes for CASSLEARFGNTIYF. The chain employs TRBV6-5 and TRBJ1-3; no D segment can be confidently identified. CDR1 and CDR2 are read off the germline V gene as MNHEY and SVGAGI. The CDR3, from cysteine to phenylalanine, totals 15 residues. The DNA shown is the 45-base CDR3, in frame from base 1. The germline ends are 13 bases apart after V is trimmed by 4 bases and J by 3 bases.